This TCR beta chain originates from a study of blood T cell repertoires in COVID-19. For the study at large: Collection of acute and convalescent COVID-19 samples took place in the United States, Italy and Spain.

The CDR3 spans 14 residues. Trimming cost V 6 bases and J 0 bases; bases outside gene matches: 3. Germline V gene data show CDR1 as SNHLY and CDR2 as FYNNEI. Seattle-derived patients entered the study during active infection and were followed longitudinally. In the authors' methods: Amplification of reference gene primers provided the estimated nucleated cell counts. TCRdb's table, derived via immunoSEQ multiplex PCR, lists solely in-frame clones and lacks some. V, J and clone size derive from that table, while D and trimming were established from the DNA sequence. The sample includes fewer than 55,000 clones, about 86% of them seen just once.

The material sequenced was peripheral blood. The V call is TRBV2, the J call TRBJ2-7, with 9 bases aligning to TRBD1. This receptor was obtained from an elderly woman with COVID-19, enrolled during active disease. The CDR3 reads CASSGQGYSYEQYF. CDR3 in DNA: TGTGCCAGCAGCGGACAGGGGTACTCCTACGAGCAGTACTTC.